These 28 T cell receptor beta chains were all obtained from the same sample, sequenced in a study of T cell responses to AZD1222 COVID-19 vaccine. Assay used: immunoSEQ multiplex PCR; TCRdb lists only in-frame clones, some missing. This sample carries fewer than 110,000 clones, around 90% of them seen once, and the ten largest clones take about 20%. The sample in question was peripheral blood, obtained on day 0 of AZD1222 vaccination. The receptors stem from an adult in good health.

This sequence joins TRBV29-1 and TRBJ2-7; 8 positions match TRBD1. Germline CDR1 reads SQVTM; CDR2 reads ANQGSEA. The CDR3 runs to 12 residues. After removal of 8 bases from V and 2 bases from J, the junction contained 5 bases not matched to a gene. In nucleotides, the CDR3 is TGCAGCATCCGGACAGGGCCCTACGAGCAGTACTTC. This sequence encodes CSIRTGPYEQYF.

The chain combines TRBV5-6 with TRBJ1-1; D remains unclear. This CDR3 is built from 14 residues. Per germline, CDR1 SGHDT and CDR2 YYEEEE. The ends were cut back, 2 bases at V and 1 base at J, with 9 bases in the middle. CDR3 DNA sequence: TGTGCCAGCAGCTTTACGGGGAGGAACACTGAAGCTTTCTTT. It yields the protein CASSFTGRNTEAFF.

Only one count was recorded for this clone. The J gene is TRBJ2-3, the V gene TRBV2; maybe TRBD2 (5 bases). Between the trimmed V and J ends, which lost 3 bases and 3 bases, there was a span of 13 bases. The CDR3 has 15 amino acids. The germline V gene encodes CDR1 SNHLY and CDR2 FYNNEI. In DNA, the CDR3 is TGTGCCAGCAGTGATGGAGCGGTGATGACAGATACGCAGTATTTT. Protein product: CASSDGAVMTDTQYF.

The rearrangement uses TRBV6-6 and TRBJ2-3; TRBD1 aligns across 9 bases. V shed 7 bases and J 0 bases; nucleotides not matched to a gene: 5. The length of the CDR3 is 15 residues. Germline V lookup: CDR1 MNHNY, CDR2 SVGAGI (reference sequence). CDR3 sequence: CASNKQGASTDTQYF. CDR3 DNA sequence: TGTGCCAGCAACAAACAGGGGGCTAGCACAGATACGCAGTATTTT.

The sample holds one count of this clone. The chain recombines TRBV5-6 with TRBJ2-1, with 7 nucleotides matching TRBD1. Per the germline V gene, CDR1 is SGHDT and CDR2 is YYEEEE. This CDR3 has 13 residues. With V trimmed by 0 bases and J by 9 bases, 3 bases remained unmatched. CDR3 loop: CASSLAHRGEQFF. CDR3 coding DNA: TGTGCCAGCAGCTTGGCCCACAGGGGTGAGCAGTTCTTC.

The chain has TRBV4-1 and TRBJ1-3, with TRBD1 as a possible D gene (5 bases). CDR3 length equals 20 residues. The V end lost 0 bases, the J end lost 0 bases, and 21 bases lay between the germline ends. Germline CDR1 is MGHRA and CDR2 is YSYEKL. The CDR3 DNA sequence: TGCGCCAGCAGCCAAGATCCCAGGGCAGATTGGGGGGGCTCTGGAAACACCATATATTTT. The encoded protein is CASSQDPRADWGGSGNTIYF.

This clone has just one count. The chain recombines TRBV6-5 with TRBJ1-2; tentatively, D is TRBD1 (5 bases). CDR3 length: 14 amino acids. The V end was cut by 6 bases, the J end by 6 bases, with 17 bases between. Germline lookup yields CDR1 MNHEY and CDR2 SVGAGI. CDR3 sequence: CASRPRQSYHGYTF. The CDR3 DNA sequence: TGTGCCAGCAGACCCCGACAGTCCTACCATGGCTACACCTTC.

V is TRBV4-1 and J is TRBJ1-2; 9 bases align to TRBD1. Germline-derived CDR1 and CDR2 are MGHRA and YSYEKL. The V gene end was trimmed by 2 bases and the J gene end by 8 bases; junction bases not matched to a gene: 6. The CDR3 sequence is 14 residues long. The chain's CDR3 is CASSQPGQGSGYTF. DNA of the CDR3: TGCGCCAGCAGCCAACCGGGACAGGGAAGCGGCTACACCTTC.

The chain is built from TRBV10-3 and TRBJ2-7; D assignment may be TRBD1 or TRBD2 (5 bases each). V was pared by 4 bases and J by 6 bases, with 10 bases between. The CDR3 has 12 residues. Germline CDR1 ENHRY, CDR2 SYGVKD. The CDR3 sequence is CAISVSGTEQYF. The CDR3 nucleotides are TGTGCCATCAGTGTATCCGGGACCGAGCAGTACTTC.

The chain is built from TRBV30 and TRBJ1-4, with D perhaps TRBD1 (5 bases). Trimming took off 5 bases at V and 4 bases at J, with 14 bases between the two ends. The length of the CDR3 is 14 residues. Looked up from germline, CDR1 is GTSNPN and CDR2 is SVGIG (reference sequence). This CDR3 is CAWARQSLNEKLFF. The DNA of the CDR3 is TGTGCCTGGGCCCGACAGAGCCTTAATGAAAAACTGTTTTTT.

For this clone: A junction boundary mismatches the germline segment, possibly from a read error. The V gene is TRBV7-9, the J gene TRBJ2-2; possibly TRBD2 for D (5 bases). Germline V gene data show CDR1 as SEHNR and CDR2 as FQNEAQ (reference sequence). CDR3 size: 15 residues. CDR3 region: CACSSSGYNTGELFF. The CDR3 bases are TGTGCCTGCAGCTCAAGCGGCTACAACACCGGGGAGCTGTTTTTT. Together with reference TRBV7-9 and TRBJ2-2, the CDR3 gives the full variable domain: DTGVSQNPRHKITKRGQNVTFRCDPISEHNRLYWYRQTLGQGPEFLTYFQNEAQLEKSRLLSDRFSAERPKGSFSTLEIQRTEQGDSAMYLCACSSSGYNTGELFFGEGSRLTVL.

The chain couples TRBV7-8 to TRBJ1-1; no definite D call. This CDR3 is built from 14 residues. V dropped 3 bases and J dropped 1 base, with 9 bases sitting between them. Per the germline V gene, CDR1 is SGHVS and CDR2 is FQNEAQ. CDR3 DNA sequence: TGTGCCAGCAGCTTCGGTCCGACGAACACTGAAGCTTTCTTT. Its translation is CASSFGPTNTEAFF. The full variable domain, with the rest looked up from reference TRBV7-8 and TRBJ1-1, is GAGVSQSPRYKVAKRGQDVALRCDPISGHVSLFWYQQALGQGPEFLTYFQNEAQLDKSGLPSDRFFAERPEGSVSTLKIQRTQQEDSAVYLCASSFGPTNTEAFFGQGTRLTVV.

The chain carries TRBV16 and TRBJ2-3; no definite D call. V lost 0 bases to trimming and J lost 5 bases, with 3 bases between them. In germline, CDR1 is KGHSY, CDR2 FQNENV. There are 12 residues in the CDR3. CDR3 sequence: CASSQSVDTQYF. CDR3 coding DNA: TGTGCCAGCAGCCAATCAGTAGATACGCAGTATTTT.

This sequence joins TRBV10-3 and TRBJ1-2, with D maybe TRBD1 (5 bases). CDR1 and CDR2 from the germline V gene are ENHRY and SYGVKD. This CDR3 is 15 amino acids long. V was trimmed by 5 bases and J by 6 bases, leaving 19 bases between them. The CDR3 DNA sequence: TGTGCCATCAGTTTCCAAGCCCAGGGTGGTCATGGCTACACCTTC. Protein: CAISFQAQGGHGYTF.

The chain carries TRBV19 and TRBJ1-5; possible D gene TRBD1, 5 bases. The germline V gene has CDR1 LNHDA and CDR2 SQIVND (reference sequence). The CDR3 extends over 16 amino acids. Trimming stripped 3 bases from V and 5 bases from J, with 17 bases between. The CDR3 region is CASSILTAIWDQPQHF. The DNA for the CDR3 is TGTGCCAGTAGTATCTTGACAGCGATCTGGGATCAGCCCCAGCATTTT.

This chain joins TRBV30 and TRBJ1-2, with 8 nucleotides matching TRBD1. V was pared by 7 bases and J by 1 base, with 5 bases of the junction left unmatched. Germline V gene sequence: CDR1 GTSNPN, CDR2 SVGIG (reference sequence). This CDR3 is built from 13 residues. CDR3 DNA: TGTGCCTTATCACAGGGGGTTAACTATGGCTACACCTTC. Its protein is CALSQGVNYGYTF. Full variable domain (remainder filled in from reference TRBV30 and TRBJ1-2): SQTIHQWPATLVQPVGSPLSLECTVEGTSNPNLYWYRQAAGRGLQLLFYSVGIGQISSEVPQNLSASRPQDRQFILSSKKLLLSDSGFYLCALSQGVNYGYTFGSGTRLTVV.

V and J are TRBV15 and TRBJ2-3, with a tentative D call TRBD1 (5 bases). The CDR3 runs to 16 residues. V shed 0 bases and J shed 7 bases, with 17 bases lying between them. CDR1 is LNHNV, CDR2 YYDKDF, per germline (reference sequence). The CDR3 sequence is CATSRDPQGTANTQYF. The DNA for the CDR3 is TGTGCCACCAGCAGAGATCCGCAGGGTACAGCCAATACGCAGTATTTT.

This clone came up once. The CDR3 region is CASSLVLGPQHF. The CDR3 region has the DNA TGTGCCAGCAGCTTAGTTCTGGGGCCCCAGCATTTT. The rearrangement links TRBV7-2 to TRBJ1-5; no reliable D call. Trimming left V 1 base short and J 9 bases short, with 7 bases between. Looked up from germline, CDR1 is SGHTA and CDR2 is FQGNSA. The CDR3 sequence is 12 residues long.

On this clone: Different DNA sequences within this sample yield the same CDR3. The chain carries TRBV19 and TRBJ2-7; D is possibly TRBD1 (6 bases). Germline V gene sequence: CDR1 LNHDA, CDR2 SQIVND (reference sequence). The CDR3 extends over 17 amino acids. Trimming cost V 6 bases and J 2 bases, with 23 bases left between them. The CDR3 sequence: CASSRGHALGAPYEQYF. The CDR3 DNA reads TGTGCCAGTAGCAGGGGCCATGCGCTTGGAGCCCCCTACGAGCAGTACTTC.

This chain links TRBV6-5 with TRBJ1-1; 7 positions match TRBD1. The CDR3 totals 14 residues. From germline, CDR1 is MNHEY and CDR2 SVGAGI. V dropped 6 bases and J dropped 1; count of bases not matched to a gene: 5. The CDR3 sequence is CASRQGQWNTEAFF. CDR3 sequence (DNA): TGTGCCAGCAGGCAGGGACAGTGGAACACTGAAGCTTTCTTT.

The CDR3: CASRGTYSGTGELFF. The CDR3 DNA reads TGTGCCAGCAGGGGGACATATTCGGGCACCGGGGAGCTGTTTTTT. This chain uses TRBV6-5 with TRBJ2-2; possible D gene TRBD1, 6 bases. The length of the CDR3 is 15 residues. Trimming removed 6 bases from V and 4 bases from J, with 15 bases in between. Germline CDR1 and CDR2: MNHEY and SVGAGI.

The J gene is TRBJ2-2, the V gene TRBV2; D possibly matches TRBD1 or TRBD2 (5 bases each). V lost 4 bases and J 3 bases, leaving 21 bases between the germline ends. CDR1 is SNHLY and CDR2 is FYNNEI in the germline V gene. CDR3 size: 18 residues. The CDR3 region has the DNA TGTGCCAGCAGTGGAAGGGGAGACACCCTCATTTACACCGGGGAGCTGTTTTTT. Its translation is CASSGRGDTLIYTGELFF.

This chain uses TRBV5-4 with TRBJ2-3; TRBD2 might be the D (5 bases). Between the trimmed V and J ends, which lost 5 bases and 6 bases, there was a span of 13 bases. This CDR3 region has 13 residues. Germline assignment: CDR1 SGHNT and CDR2 YYREEE (reference sequence). The CDR3 DNA is TGTGCCAGCAGGTCGGGGAGTGAGGATACGCAGTATTTT. Protein product: CASRSGSEDTQYF.

The gene calls are TRBV19 and TRBJ2-3, with 7 bases lining up with TRBD1. Germline V gene lookup returns CDR1 LNHDA and CDR2 SQIVND (reference sequence). The V gene end was trimmed by 5 bases and the J gene end by 4 bases; junction bases not matched to a gene: 9. CDR3 length: 15 residues. This CDR3 reads CASSPRGRSADTQYF. The CDR3 nucleotides read TGTGCCAGTAGTCCCAGGGGGAGATCGGCAGATACGCAGTATTTT.

This sequence joins TRBV5-6 and TRBJ2-7, with a tentative D call TRBD1 (6 bases). Germline CDR1 reads SGHDT; CDR2 reads YYEEEE. The CDR3 is 14 amino acids. The V end lost 2 bases, the J end lost 2 bases, and 11 bases lay between the germline ends. The CDR3 spells CASSLGTTTYEQYF. DNA of the CDR3: TGTGCCAGCAGCTTAGGGACAACCACCTACGAGCAGTACTTC.

CDR3 in DNA: TGTGCCAGCAGTTACGCTGGGACAGACAATGAGCAGTTCTTC. Its translation is CASSYAGTDNEQFF. The V gene is TRBV7-3, the J gene TRBJ2-1, with TRBD1 matching 7 bases. Unmatched junction bases numbered 7, after V lost 6 bases and J lost 5 bases. CDR1 is SGHTA and CDR2 is FQGTGA in the germline V gene. The CDR3 totals 14 residues. The full variable domain, rest sourced from reference TRBV7-3 and TRBJ2-1, is GAGVSQTPSNKVTEKGKYVELRCDPISGHTALYWYRQSLGQGPEFLIYFQGTGAADDSGLPNDRFFAVRPEGSVSTLKIQRTERGDSAVYLCASSYAGTDNEQFFGPGTRLTVL.

The chain uses TRBV21-1 and TRBJ2-2; the D call TRBD2 from the table was never checked on the DNA. TRBV21-1 counts as a pseudogene. The CDR3 length is 14 residues. CDR3 bases: TGTGCCAGCAGCAACCTAAGCAACGCCGGGGAGCTGTTTTTT. Translating gives CASSNLSNAGELFF.

This rearrangement joins TRBV10-3 to TRBJ1-6; D remains ambiguous. This CDR3 comprises 13 residues. From germline, CDR1 is ENHRY and CDR2 SYGVKD. The V and J ends lost 7 bases and 7 bases respectively, with 11 bases between them. CDR3 amino acids: CAITRDGNSPLHF. CDR3 bases: TGTGCCATCACCCGTGATGGAAATTCACCCCTCCACTTT.